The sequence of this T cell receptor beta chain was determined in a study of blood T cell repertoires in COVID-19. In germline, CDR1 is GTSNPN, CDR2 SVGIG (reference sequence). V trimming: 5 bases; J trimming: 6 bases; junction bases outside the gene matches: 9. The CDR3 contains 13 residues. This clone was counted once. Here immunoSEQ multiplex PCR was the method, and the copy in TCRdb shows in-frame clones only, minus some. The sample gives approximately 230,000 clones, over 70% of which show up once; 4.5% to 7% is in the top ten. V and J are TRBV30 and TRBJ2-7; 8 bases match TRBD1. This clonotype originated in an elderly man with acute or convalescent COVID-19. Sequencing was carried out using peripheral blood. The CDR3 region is CAWGAYRGFEQYF. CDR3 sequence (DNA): TGTGCCTGGGGGGCTTACAGGGGGTTCGAGCAGTACTTC.